This record looks at one TCR beta chain sequence and its context. The antigen is undetermined. The sample is drawn from a study of CD8 T cells in ankylosing spondylitis. Study-level results: Disease-associated clones were CD8+ and fairly uncommon in peripheral blood. Researchers reportedly found disease-linked clones significantly enriched in matched ankylosing spondylitis synovial fluid. Ankylosing spondylitis blood appeared to carry a characteristic TCR beta motif of several highly homologous variants. Existing reports had already noted some motif variants in reactive arthritis synovial fluid and blood.

TCR beta libraries were made by quantitative 5'-RACE with molecular barcodes. TCRdb used MiXCR to reprocess the 5' RACE reads, holding one entry per CDR3 protein. The profile shows around 770,000 distinct CDR3 sequences, under 20% of them singletons. V was trimmed by 4 bases and J by 0 bases, leaving 6 bases between them. CDR3 size: 13 residues. CDR1 and CDR2 (germline): MGHRA, YSYEKL. This chain connects TRBV4-1 to TRBJ1-1, with D hard to call. Sequencing used blood, either unsorted or a sorted T cell fraction (not recorded which). This receptor was identified in a male donor with ankylosing spondylitis. The chain's CDR3 is CASSPKLNTEAFF. CDR3 nucleotide sequence: TGCGCCAGCAGCCCGAAATTGAACACTGAAGCTTTCTTT.